A selection of T cell receptor beta chains follows, all from one sample in a study of T-cell memory formation after mild COVID-19. TCRdb ran MiXCR on the 5' RACE reads and lists one entry per CDR3 protein. This table holds roughly 200,000 distinct CDR3 sequences, roughly a fifth found once. The material sequenced was PBMCs or a T cell subset sorted from them (not recorded which). All receptors derive from an adult woman who had mild COVID-19 (a few samples of this study predate the infection). Cell type and time point are not known. The conserved cysteine and the conserved F or W are not part of the CDR3 here.

v_call	j_call	cdr3_aa
TRBV7-7	TRBJ2-1	ASSLTLERSMDEQF
TRBV4-3	TRBJ1-6	ASSQVVGQRNSPLH
TRBV3-1	TRBJ1-2	ASSQEGTGTGYYGYYGYT
TRBV24-1	TRBJ2-7	ATSDLNQKEQY
TRBV10-3	TRBJ2-7	AISETLGGPAEQY
TRBV6-6	TRBJ2-7	ASYSGGRSEQY
TRBV20-1	TRBJ2-7	SARGSGSYEQY
TRBV27	TRBJ2-7	ASSEGAPYEQY
TRBV21-1	TRBJ1-6	ANRLEDNSPLH
TRBV27	TRBJ1-1	ASSPPTGSEAF
TRBV18	TRBJ2-1	ASSPPGLAGNEQF
TRBV7-9	TRBJ2-1	ASSFSVYNEQF
TRBV11-2	TRBJ2-1	ASSRAWTGYNEQF
TRBV20-1	TRBJ1-6	SASGQGILGRNSPLH
TRBV7-9	TRBJ2-7	ASSPPGTPSYEQY
TRBV5-5	TRBJ1-2	ASSLQQGHYGYT
TRBV9	TRBJ2-1	ASAQSSYNEQF
TRBV7-2	TRBJ2-7	DSSISNYEQY
TRBV5-1	TRBJ1-1	ASSLEAGLRVPEAF
TRBV7-2	TRBJ2-1	ASSLRQLAGLIGNEQF
TRBV6-5	TRBJ2-7	ASSLGWSPNIPYEQY
TRBV5-1	TRBJ2-7	ASSQQGQGAYEQY